The subject of this entry is one T cell receptor (beta chain). Its antigen is unknown. Reasons for excluding patients were uncontrolled infection, other autoimmune disease, pregnancy or lactation. In making diagnoses, clinical symptoms, serum thyroxine and TRAb, thyroid ultrasound and orbital computed tomography were all used. This sample stems from a study of T cells in Graves' hyperthyroidism and ophthalmopathy. Study findings and constraints: A model built on 13 V-J features separated ophthalmopathy from stable hyperthyroidism.

RNA transcripts yielded amplified TCR beta CDR3 regions. The TCR CDR3 was amplified in a first-round RT-PCR using the HTBI primer set. TCRdb called the multiplex PCR reads again in MiXCR, with one record for every CDR3 protein. There are approximately 400,000 distinct CDR3 sequences in the sample; 15% to 17% occur only once, and around an eighth lies in the top ten. The sequenced sample consisted of blood. This sequence was found in a young woman with Graves' hyperthyroidism.

The CDR3 here is CASSPTWAGGAEKNIQYF. CDR3 coding DNA: TGTGCCAGCAGCCCCACGTGGGCGGGCGGGGCGGAAAAAAACATTCAGTACTTC. The chain carries TRBV7-2 and TRBJ2-4, with D perhaps TRBD2 (6 bases). Germline lookup yields CDR1 SGHTA and CDR2 FQGNSA. Deletions cut 5 bases from V and 4 bases from J, with 24 bases between. The CDR3 is 18 residues long.